The 18 T cell receptor beta chains below come from one sample, sequenced in a study of T cell changes during pregnancy in multiple sclerosis. Profiled with immunoSEQ multiplex PCR; TCRdb holds only in-frame clones, not every one. This sample has some 60,000 clones, with around 90% found just once. The sample was peripheral blood, taken in the third trimester of pregnancy. The source of these receptors is a female donor in good health, enrolled as a control in a pregnancy study.

The chain combines TRBV18 with TRBJ2-1; D is perhaps TRBD1 (7 bases). Trimming cost V 2 bases and J 3 bases, with 14 bases left between them. Germline V gene sequence: CDR1 KGHSH, CDR2 LQKENI. This CDR3 has 16 amino acids. CDR3 protein: CASSPTSGGNYNEQFF. The CDR3 bases are TGTGCCAGCTCACCAACATCAGGGGGGAACTACAATGAGCAGTTCTTC.

V is TRBV14 and J is TRBJ2-1; D possibly corresponds to TRBD1 (6 bases). The germline CDR1 and CDR2 sequences are SGHDN and FVKESK. V lost 2 bases and J lost 5, with 13 bases in between. The CDR3 loop spans 15 amino acids. The CDR3 is CASSQPRTANNEQFF. The CDR3 DNA follows: TGTGCCAGCAGCCAACCAAGGACAGCTAACAATGAGCAGTTCTTC.

V is TRBV6-1 and J is TRBJ1-3; D uncertain. Germline-derived CDR1 and CDR2 are MNHNS and SASEGT. V was cut by 5 bases and J by 0 bases, with 8 bases left in between. This CDR3 is built from 14 residues. The DNA of the CDR3 is TGTGCCAGCAGTAAACAGAGCTCTGGAAACACCATATATTTT. Its protein is CASSKQSSGNTIYF.

The chain combines TRBV19 with TRBJ2-5, with 14 bases aligning to TRBD2. With 5 bases clipped from V and 4 bases from J, the junction kept 3 bases outside the gene matches. Germline V gives CDR1 LNHDA, CDR2 SQIVND (reference sequence). This CDR3 is built from 15 residues. The CDR3 DNA reads as TGTGCCAGTAGTCCGACTAGCGGGAGGGGAGAGACCCAGTACTTC. Encoded protein: CASSPTSGRGETQYF.

The chain couples TRBV30 to TRBJ1-1; 8 nucleotides match TRBD1. The CDR3 is 13 amino acids. Per the germline V gene, CDR1 is GTSNPN and CDR2 is SVGIG (reference sequence). Trimming removed 4 bases from V and 3 bases from J; junction bases left unmatched: 4. CDR3 sequence (DNA): TGTGCCTGGATCCGGACAGGGCACACTGAAGCTTTCTTT. Its translation: CAWIRTGHTEAFF.

This chain uses TRBV30 with TRBJ1-1, with 7 bases identical to TRBD1. This CDR3 is built from 16 residues. Trimming cost V 2 bases and J 1 base; bases outside gene matches: 10. CDR1 and CDR2 (germline): GTSNPN, SVGIG (reference sequence). The CDR3: CAWSFRDSLQNTEAFF. CDR3 in DNA: TGTGCCTGGAGTTTCCGGGACAGCCTTCAGAACACTGAAGCTTTCTTT.

This clone occurred once. The V and J genes are TRBV30 and TRBJ2-7, with 8 bases fitting TRBD2. The J segment lost 2 bases and the V segment lost 3 bases, leaving 6 bases of the junction unmatched. The CDR3 extends over 14 amino acids. From germline, CDR1 is GTSNPN and CDR2 SVGIG (reference sequence). CDR3 nucleotide sequence: TGTGCCTGGAGGGGGGGCGGGGGGACCTACGAGCAGTACTTC. Residues: CAWRGGGGTYEQYF.

The chain is built from TRBV5-1 and TRBJ2-7; 7 bases fit TRBD1. Germline V gene data show CDR1 as SGHRS and CDR2 as YFSETQ. CDR3 length equals 13 residues. After removal of 1 base from V and 6 bases from J, the junction contained 4 bases not matched to a gene. The DNA for the CDR3 is TGCGCCAGCAGCTTGAGGGACAGCGCCGAGCAGTACTTC. Translation: CASSLRDSAEQYF.

The chain recombines TRBV6-6 with TRBJ1-5; no clear D. Germline V gene data show CDR1 as MNHNY and CDR2 as SVGAGI (reference sequence). The CDR3 is 16 amino acids. V was shortened by 2 bases and J by 0 bases, with 11 bases between the two germline ends. The CDR3 spells CASSYGPTASNQPQHF. The CDR3, as DNA: TGTGCCAGCAGTTACGGGCCCACGGCTAGCAATCAGCCCCAGCATTTT.

The chain recombines TRBV2 with TRBJ2-3; TRBD1 aligns across 7 bases. V trimming: 5 bases; J trimming: 0 bases; junction bases outside the gene matches: 5. Germline values: CDR1 SNHLY, CDR2 FYNNEI. The CDR3 consists of 15 residues. The CDR3 nucleotides read TGTGCCAGCAGTCGGACAGGAACTAGCACAGATACGCAGTATTTT. Translated, it gives CASSRTGTSTDTQYF.

CDR3 nucleotide sequence: TGCAGCGTCGAAAGGGGAATTGGGACAGATACGCAGTATTTT. Translated: CSVERGIGTDTQYF. This chain links TRBV29-1 with TRBJ2-3; maybe TRBD1 (5 bases). The V and J ends lost 6 bases and 3 bases respectively, with 16 bases between them. The CDR3 runs 14 residues. Germline CDR1 SQVTM, CDR2 ANQGSEA.

The chain carries TRBV9 and TRBJ1-4; D is unclear. Germline V gene data show CDR1 as SGDLS and CDR2 as YYNGEE. The germline V and J ends were trimmed by 0 bases and 3 bases, with 9 bases remaining between them. The CDR3 is 15 residues long. CDR3 in amino acids: CASSVGGQSNEKLFF. The CDR3 DNA reads as TGTGCCAGCAGCGTAGGCGGGCAGTCTAATGAAAAACTGTTTTTT.

The chain has TRBV13 and TRBJ2-1, with 9 nucleotides matching TRBD2. This CDR3 spans 14 amino acids. Germline CDR1 PRHDT, CDR2 FYEKMQ (reference sequence). After removal of 3 bases from V and 9 bases from J, the junction contained 6 bases not matched to a gene. The CDR3 DNA reads as TGTGCCAGCAGCTTTGCGGGGGGGCTAGGTGAGCAGTTCTTC. Amino acid sequence: CASSFAGGLGEQFF.

CDR3 sequence: CASSPRWVNTEAFF. The CDR3 region has the DNA TGTGCCAGCAGCCCGAGGTGGGTGAACACTGAAGCTTTCTTT. The gene calls are TRBV7-2 and TRBJ1-1; D not certain. The CDR3 totals 14 residues. CDR1 is SGHTA, CDR2 FQGNSA, per germline. The V end was cut by 5 bases, the J end by 0 bases, with 10 bases between.

The gene calls are TRBV9 and TRBJ1-4, with D hard to call. V was clipped by 3 bases and J by 6 bases, with 12 bases between them. There are 14 residues in the CDR3. Germline CDR1 SGDLS, CDR2 YYNGEE. The CDR3 DNA is TGTGCCAGCAGCGGAGACGGGGTCTATGAAAAACTGTTTTTT. Its translation is CASSGDGVYEKLFF.

The sample holds one count of this clone. This chain connects TRBV29-1 to TRBJ1-1; D possibly corresponds to TRBD1 (5 bases). The CDR3 is made up of 13 amino acids. V dropped 0 bases and J dropped 10 bases, with 15 bases sitting between them. CDR1 is SQVTM and CDR2 is ANQGSEA in the germline V gene. CDR3 nucleotide sequence: TGCAGCGTTGAAGATCGGGGGGGTCGTGCAGCTTTCTTT. Translating gives CSVEDRGGRAAFF.

J is TRBJ1-2 and V is TRBV11-1; TRBD1 matches 8 bases. Trimming at V came to 2 bases and at J to 5 bases, leaving 7 bases not matched to a gene. This CDR3 comprises 15 residues. CDR1 is SGHAT, CDR2 FQDESV, per germline (reference sequence). This CDR3 reads CASSLLQGVPYGYTF. The DNA for the CDR3 is TGTGCCAGCAGCTTACTACAGGGGGTACCGTATGGCTACACCTTC.

The chain has TRBV9 and TRBJ2-7; D is possibly TRBD2 (5 bases). This CDR3 region has 14 residues. Per germline, CDR1 SGDLS and CDR2 YYNGEE. The V and J ends lost 0 bases and 2 bases respectively, with 9 bases between them. The CDR3 protein is CASSVGPEAYEQYF. In DNA form, the CDR3 reads TGTGCCAGCAGCGTAGGTCCGGAGGCCTACGAGCAGTACTTC.